These 7 T cell receptor beta chains share one sample of origin, sequenced in a study of tumor-infiltrating lymphocytes in primary liver carcinoma. Alongside blood RNA obtained from unsorted whole blood, germline DNA was also extracted. TCR beta cDNA was prepared out of around 460 ng total RNA by means of a constant-region primer. Nested multiplex PCR, run for three rounds with slightly modified ARM-PCR, yielded TCR beta libraries. The first two PCR rounds used TRBV1-TRBV30 primers with a Cbeta primer, around 10 cycles each. TCRdb reprocessed the multiplex PCR reads via MiXCR and lists one record per CDR3 protein. The repertoire consists of some 190,000 distinct CDR3 sequences, with over 50% occurring once and the leading ten covering approximately 68%. The sequencing sample was made of peripheral blood. These receptors were obtained from a man aged 35-49 years with primary liver carcinoma and hepatitis B virus infection.

This clonotype has a count of ten or more. V is TRBV6-1 and J is TRBJ2-6, with TRBD1 identical over 7 bases. V trimming: 3 bases; J trimming: 2 bases; junction bases outside the gene matches: 7. Germline-derived CDR1 and CDR2 are MNHNS and SASEGT. The CDR3 length is 17 residues. The CDR3 loop is CASSEGRGSTGANVLTF. CDR3 in DNA: TGTGCCAGCAGTGAGGGCAGGGGGTCGACTGGGGCCAACGTCCTGACTTTC.

This clonotype showed up just once. The chain couples TRBV11-2 to TRBJ1-2; D is possibly TRBD1 (5 bases). V was trimmed by 7 bases and J by 4 bases, leaving 28 bases between them. Germline-derived CDR1 and CDR2 are SGHAT and FQNNGV. This CDR3 region has 18 residues. The CDR3: CASNNHINHRDAIYGYTF. The DNA for the CDR3 is TGTGCCAGCAACAACCATATCAATCACCGGGACGCCATCTATGGCTACACCTTC.

The rearrangement links TRBV12-3 or TRBV12-4 to TRBJ2-1; TRBD2 matches at 11 bases. Trimming cost V 7 bases and J 0 bases; bases outside gene matches: 5. This CDR3 has 16 residues. CDR3 in amino acids: CASTGTSGISYNEQFF. CDR3 DNA: TGTGCCAGCACCGGGACTAGCGGCATCTCCTACAATGAGCAGTTCTTC.

This clonotype appeared a single time. The CDR3 carries no conserved terminal phenylalanine or tryptophan, so it likely arises from a read error. It is unclear where the CDR3 begins or ends on the DNA, so no DNA is shown, and the CDR3 is as TCRdb lists it. V is TRBV11-2 and J is TRBJ2-7; TRBD2, the D gene given by the table, was not confirmed from the DNA. Germline V CDR1 and CDR2: SGHAT, FQNNGV. Counting both end residues, the CDR3 totals 14 amino acids. Here the CDR3 reads CASTPLSGSYEQYL.

This clonotype was observed many times. The rearrangement uses TRBV11-2 and TRBJ1-3, with 7 bases lining up with TRBD1. CDR3 length: 20 amino acids. Germline V CDR1 and CDR2: SGHAT, FQNNGV. V dropped 1 base and J dropped 0; count of bases not matched to a gene: 15. The CDR3 here is CASSLAYYRDRDSSGNTIYF. The CDR3 coding sequence is TGTGCCAGCAGCTTAGCTTATTACCGGGACAGAGATTCCTCTGGAAACACCATATATTTT.

CDR3 in amino acids: CASSLQLAEETQYF. The CDR3 region has the DNA TGTGCCAGCAGTCTACAACTAGCGGAGGAGACCCAGTACTTC. The chain employs TRBV6-5 and TRBJ2-5; 8 positions match TRBD2. The germline gives CDR1 MNHEY, CDR2 SVGAGI. CDR3 length: 14 amino acids. J gave up 5 bases and V 5 bases, and 7 bases lay outside the gene matches.

Note on this clonotype: Since no conserved phenylalanine or tryptophan closes the CDR3, a read error is the likely cause. The V and J genes are TRBV6-5 and TRBJ2-2, with 7 positions matching TRBD1. This CDR3 has 16 amino acids. Germline CDR1 is MNHEY and CDR2 is SVGAGI. Trimming took 10 bases from V and 3 from J; bases not matched to a gene: 14. CDR3 loop: CANSAIGTGDTGELFL. The CDR3 coding sequence is TGTGCCAACAGCGCGATAGGTACAGGGGACACCGGGGAGCTGTTTCTT.